These 30 T cell receptor beta chains originate from one sample sequenced in a study of T cells in Graves' hyperthyroidism and ophthalmopathy. RNA transcripts served as the template for amplifying TCR beta CDR3 regions. Researchers ran a first-round RT-PCR on the TCR CDR3 using the HTBI primer set. TCRdb redid the calling of the multiplex PCR reads with MiXCR, one entry per CDR3 protein. The sample lists under 700,000 distinct CDR3 sequences; roughly 46% were seen once. Sequencing was performed on peripheral blood or thyroid tissue (not recorded which). The receptors derive from a woman under 30 with Graves' hyperthyroidism.

This chain connects TRBV7-9 to TRBJ2-7; 9 bases agree with TRBD2. V was clipped by 4 bases and J by 3 bases; unmatched bases: 16. Germline CDR1 and CDR2: SEHNR and FQNEAQ (reference sequence). This CDR3 is 18 amino acids long. CDR3 DNA sequence: TGTGCCAGCAGCTACCTAGACCGACTAGCGGTAATTGGCTACGAGCAGTACTTC. Protein product: CASSYLDRLAVIGYEQYF.

The gene calls are TRBV2 and TRBJ2-6; 9 positions match TRBD1. Germline V gives CDR1 SNHLY, CDR2 FYNNEI. The length of the CDR3 is 17 residues. After removal of 6 bases from V and 1 base from J, the junction contained 7 bases not matched to a gene. The CDR3 region is CASRAGTGRSGANVLTF. The CDR3 coding sequence is TGTGCCAGCAGAGCCGGGACAGGGAGGTCTGGGGCCAACGTCCTGACTTTC.

CDR3 amino acids: CASSLWGGGKETQYF. Written as DNA, the CDR3 is TGTGCCAGCAGTTTGTGGGGGGGGGGTAAAGAGACCCAGTACTTC. The rearrangement uses TRBV12-3 or TRBV12-4 and TRBJ2-5, with TRBD2 matching 7 bases. Trimming took 3 bases from V and 3 from J; bases not matched to a gene: 7. This CDR3 region has 15 residues.

The chain carries TRBV7-3 and TRBJ1-4, with D unresolved. Looked up from germline, CDR1 is SGHTA and CDR2 is FQGTGA. Trimming removed 2 bases at V and 8 bases at J, with 15 bases between. This CDR3 comprises 15 residues. The chain's CDR3 is CASSLALGSGEKLFF. CDR3 in DNA: TGTGCCAGCAGCTTAGCGCTGGGTAGCGGGGAAAAACTGTTTTTT.

The rearrangement uses TRBV29-1 and TRBJ2-5, with 8 nucleotides matching TRBD1. This CDR3 has 14 amino acids. Trimming took 4 bases from V and 5 from J; bases not matched to a gene: 9. Germline loops: CDR1 SQVTM, CDR2 ANQGSEA. The chain's CDR3 is CSVGGAGGSETQYF. The DNA of the CDR3 is TGCAGCGTTGGGGGGGCAGGGGGCAGCGAGACCCAGTACTTC.

This chain uses TRBV2 with TRBJ1-2; D is uncertain. V lost 5 bases and J lost 0, with 10 bases in between. CDR3 length: 14 residues. In germline, CDR1 is SNHLY, CDR2 FYNNEI. The CDR3 DNA follows: TGTGCCAGCAGTTCAGTTCGACCTAACTATGGCTACACCTTC. Its translation is CASSSVRPNYGYTF.

About this clonotype itself: The junction differs from germline at one of its ends, possibly a read error. CDR3 sequence reads: CSVELGIRNTVYF. DNA of the CDR3: TGCAGTGTTGAGCTCGGGATTAGAAACACCGTATATTTT. The rearrangement uses TRBV29-1 and TRBJ1-3; D is uncertain. The CDR3 totals 13 residues. Per germline, CDR1 SQVTM and CDR2 ANQGSEA.

This sequence joins TRBV10-3 and TRBJ1-2; D perhaps matches TRBD1 (6 bases). Trimming pared 3 bases from V and 5 bases from J, leaving 10 bases between. CDR1 ENHRY and CDR2 SYGVKD come from the germline V gene. This CDR3 contains 13 residues. The CDR3 coding sequence is TGTGCCATCAGTGACAGGGGTGGATATGGCTACACCTTC. It codes for CAISDRGGYGYTF.

The sample holds many counts of this clonotype. The rearrangement links TRBV10-3 to TRBJ1-5; D not resolved. The ends were cut back, 5 bases at V and 3 bases at J, with 8 bases in the middle. This CDR3 has 13 amino acids. Germline CDR1 and CDR2: ENHRY and SYGVKD. The CDR3 region has the DNA TGTGCCATCAGTCATGAGCTCAATCAGCCCCAGCATTTT. Translation gives CAISHELNQPQHF.

Of note for this clonotype: This could be a read error, since a much larger clone is one nucleotide away. This chain joins TRBV10-3 and TRBJ2-7, with a possible D match to TRBD1 (6 bases). V was clipped by 5 bases and J by 2 bases, with 13 bases between them. The CDR3 length is 14 residues. The V gene's germline CDR1 is ENHRY and CDR2 SYGVKD. In DNA, the CDR3 is TGTGCCATCAGTTCCCGGACAGCTACCTACGAGCAGTACTTC. Translating gives CAISSRTATYEQYF.

The chain recombines TRBV15 with TRBJ1-1; the D is unclear. V was pared by 3 bases and J by 1 base, with 6 bases between. Germline values: CDR1 LNHNV, CDR2 YYDKDF (reference sequence). The CDR3 length is 13 residues. The CDR3 sequence is CATSSRPNTEAFF. The CDR3 nucleotides read TGTGCCACCAGCAGTAGGCCGAACACTGAAGCTTTCTTT.

About this clonotype itself: A read error may account for a junction end that differs from germline. The chain links TRBV7-7 to TRBJ2-7; D gene ambiguous. Germline-derived CDR1 and CDR2 are SSHAT and FNYEAQ (reference sequence). CDR3 length: 11 residues. DNA for the CDR3: TGTGCTAGCAGCCCCGGGTGGGAGCAGTACTTC. Its translation is CASSPGWEQYF.

This sequence joins TRBV20-1 and TRBJ1-1, with D unresolved. This CDR3 is 12 amino acids long. Trimming left V 0 bases short and J 8 bases short, with 10 bases between. Germline lookup yields CDR1 DFQATT and CDR2 SNEGSKA (reference sequence). CDR3 protein: CSARDPSWEAFF. The CDR3 coding sequence is TGCAGTGCTAGAGATCCCAGTTGGGAAGCTTTCTTT.

The V gene is TRBV24-1, the J gene TRBJ1-1; no definite D call. Germline CDR1 KGHDR, CDR2 SFDVKD. This CDR3 comprises 13 residues. Between the trimmed V and J ends, which lost 3 bases and 3 bases, there was a span of 7 bases. The CDR3: CATSDGRDTEAFF. CDR3 bases: TGTGCCACCAGTGATGGGCGGGACACTGAAGCTTTCTTT.

This clonotype was seen more than once but under ten times. The chain recombines TRBV29-1 with TRBJ1-1, with D tentatively TRBD1 (5 bases). Germline V gene lookup returns CDR1 SQVTM and CDR2 ANQGSEA. CDR3 length equals 15 residues. Trimming removed 7 bases at V and 1 base at J, with 19 bases between. This CDR3 is CSAAGFPSRNTEAFF. Here the CDR3 DNA reads TGCAGCGCCGCAGGGTTCCCCTCTAGGAACACTGAAGCTTTCTTT.

The CDR3 spells CASSSYPGQGDEQYF. CDR3 DNA sequence: TGTGCCAGCAGCTCCTATCCGGGACAGGGCGATGAGCAGTACTTC. This chain uses TRBV7-2 with TRBJ2-7; 9 bases fit TRBD1. This CDR3 contains 15 residues. V trimming: 4 bases; J trimming: 7 bases; junction bases outside the gene matches: 11. The V gene's germline CDR1 is SGHTA and CDR2 FQGNSA.

This clonotype came up many times. V gene TRBV7-8 combines with J gene TRBJ1-6; D perhaps matches TRBD1 (5 bases). This CDR3 is built from 14 residues. V lost 4 bases and J lost 5, with 9 bases in between. Per germline, CDR1 SGHVS and CDR2 FQNEAQ. CDR3 loop: CASSSPGDNSPLHF. The CDR3 DNA follows: TGTGCCAGCAGCTCCCCGGGGGATAATTCACCCCTCCACTTT.

The chain links TRBV7-9 to TRBJ2-5; D tentatively fits TRBD1 or TRBD2 (5 bases each). CDR3 length equals 17 residues. V lost 5 bases and J lost 2, with 21 bases in between. Germline V gene sequence: CDR1 SEHNR, CDR2 FQNEAQ (reference sequence). The CDR3 region has the DNA TGTGCCAGCAGCCAAGGGCTTGGCAGGGAGCTGCAAGAGACCCAGTACTTC. Its protein product is CASSQGLGRELQETQYF. Variable domain in full (rest from reference TRBV7-9 and TRBJ2-5): DTGVSQNPRHKITKRGQNVTFRCDPISEHNRLYWYRQTLGQGPEFLTYFQNEAQLEKSRLLSDRFSAERPKGSFSTLEIQRTEQGDSAMYLCASSQGLGRELQETQYFGPGTRLLVL.

This chain joins TRBV30 and TRBJ1-5; no firm D call. CDR3 size: 13 residues. V lost 2 bases and J 0 bases, leaving 5 bases between the germline ends. Per germline, CDR1 GTSNPN and CDR2 SVGIG (reference sequence). CDR3 DNA: TGTGCCTGGAGTCTAGATAGCAATCAGCCCCAGCATTTT. It yields the protein CAWSLDSNQPQHF.

This clonotype was seen only a few times. The CDR3 DNA sequence: TGTGCCAGCAGTTCTGTCAGGGAGGGGGAGACCCAGTACTTC. It yields the protein CASSSVREGETQYF. The rearrangement uses TRBV12-3 or TRBV12-4 and TRBJ2-5, with 7 bases matching TRBD2. V shed 4 bases, J shed 5 bases, and the junction held 7 bases outside the gene matches. CDR3 length: 14 residues.

This chain uses TRBV19 with TRBJ2-2, with D perhaps TRBD2 (6 bases). V lost 5 bases and J 2 bases, leaving 9 bases between the germline ends. CDR1 and CDR2 from the germline V gene are LNHDA and SQIVND (reference sequence). The CDR3 totals 14 residues. The chain's CDR3 is CASSRRVNTGELFF. The CDR3 DNA is TGTGCCAGTAGTCGGAGGGTCAACACCGGGGAGCTGTTTTTT.

The V call is TRBV29-1, the J call TRBJ2-7; D is uncertain. Germline assignment: CDR1 SQVTM and CDR2 ANQGSEA. V was trimmed by 3 bases and J by 2 bases, leaving 11 bases between them. The length of the CDR3 is 13 residues. CDR3 protein: CSVDRTVPYEQYF. The CDR3, as DNA: TGCAGCGTTGACCGGACGGTCCCCTACGAGCAGTACTTC.

The chain uses TRBV6-1 and TRBJ1-1; the D gene is possibly TRBD1 (5 bases). In germline, CDR1 is MNHNS, CDR2 SASEGT. V dropped 6 bases and J dropped 0 bases, with 14 bases sitting between them. This CDR3 region has 15 residues. The CDR3 loop is CASSSLEGLNTEAFF. The CDR3 DNA sequence: TGTGCCAGCAGCTCCCTAGAGGGGCTGAACACTGAAGCTTTCTTT.

The table lists this clonotype with a few counts. The chain has TRBV29-1 and TRBJ2-7, with 7 positions matching TRBD2. The CDR3 extends over 16 amino acids. From germline, CDR1 is SQVTM and CDR2 ANQGSEA. Unmatched junction bases numbered 14, after V lost 0 bases and J lost 6 bases. CDR3 in amino acids: CSVEEWGGRGGLEQYF. In nucleotides, the CDR3 is TGCAGCGTTGAAGAATGGGGGGGGAGGGGCGGGCTCGAGCAGTACTTC.

CDR3 region: CASSRYLGEETQYF. The CDR3 nucleotides are TGTGCCAGCAGCCGATACTTAGGAGAAGAGACCCAGTACTTC. This chain joins TRBV14 and TRBJ2-5; D call uncertain. CDR3 length: 14 amino acids. Germline-derived CDR1 and CDR2 are SGHDN and FVKESK. The V gene lost 4 bases and the J gene lost 3 bases, with 12 bases spanning the gap.

At least ten counts were recorded for this clonotype. V gene TRBV29-1 combines with J gene TRBJ1-2; no firm D call. The V gene's germline CDR1 is SQVTM and CDR2 ANQGSEA. Deletions cut 4 bases from V and 7 bases from J, with 4 bases between. The length of the CDR3 is 9 residues. The DNA for the CDR3 is TGCAGCGTTGTTGCTGGCTACACCTTC. Translated: CSVVAGYTF.

This clonotype has a count of ten or more. The genes are TRBV29-1 and TRBJ1-1; D is ambiguous. The CDR3 runs to 13 residues. The germline V gene has CDR1 SQVTM and CDR2 ANQGSEA. V shed 3 bases and J shed 1 base, with 9 bases lying between them. The CDR3 bases are TGCAGCGTTGATCGGCATCAGAACACTGAAGCTTTCTTT. It translates to CSVDRHQNTEAFF. Based on the CDR3 plus reference TRBV29-1 and TRBJ1-1, the full variable domain is SAVISQKPSRDICQRGTSLTIQCQVDSQVTMMFWYRQQPGQSLTLIATANQGSEATYESGFVIDKFPISRPNLTFSTLTVSNMSPEDSSIYLCSVDRHQNTEAFFGQGTRLTVV.

This clonotype was seen only a few times. The chain recombines TRBV5-6 with TRBJ1-2; TRBD1 matches 7 bases. V shed 4 bases and J 8 bases; nucleotides not matched to a gene: 14. This CDR3 has 15 amino acids. Germline CDR1 reads SGHDT; CDR2 reads YYEEEE. The chain's CDR3 is CASSPAQGRLRGYTF. As DNA, the CDR3 is TGTGCCAGCAGCCCAGCACAGGGGCGCTTACGAGGCTACACCTTC.

The chain combines TRBV6-5 with TRBJ2-5, with D perhaps being TRBD1 or TRBD2 (5 bases each). The CDR3 is made up of 14 amino acids. V shed 2 bases and J shed 10 bases, with 17 bases lying between them. Germline V gene lookup returns CDR1 MNHEY and CDR2 SVGAGI. CDR3 protein: CASSYIPGPAVQYF. The CDR3 DNA is TGTGCCAGCAGTTACATTCCGGGGCCCGCGGTCCAGTACTTC.

A word on this clonotype: A read error is possible here, since a much larger clone lies one base away. The V gene is TRBV10-3, the J gene TRBJ2-7; possible D gene TRBD1, 7 bases. This CDR3 spans 13 amino acids. Germline lookup yields CDR1 ENHRY and CDR2 SYGVKD. In DNA, the CDR3 is TGTGCCACCAGTGGCCAGGGGGGCCACGAGCAGTACTTC. Its translation: CATSGQGGHEQYF.